Shown below are 11 T cell receptor beta chains from a single sample sequenced in a study of blood T cell repertoires in COVID-19 (dated by TCRdb to about 2020). The library relied on the immunoSEQ multiplex PCR assay. The table comes from immuneACCESS by way of TCRdb, which keeps in-frame sequences with V and J called. Part of the clones is missing from these tables; in studies checked, under half for an unresolved V gene and the rest for unknown reasons. This sample is represented by 220,000 or so clones; 85% to 90% of them were singletons. Of the sample, over 0.75% falls within the top ten clones. The sequenced sample consisted of PBMCs or T cells enriched from blood (not recorded which). The source is a man in his fifties or sixties who had been exposed to COVID-19.

This chain connects TRBV5-1 to TRBJ2-5, with TRBD2 matching 12 bases. This CDR3 has 16 residues. V lost 5 bases and J lost 5; bases outside the gene matches: 10. Germline V gene sequence: CDR1 SGHRS, CDR2 YFSETQ. The DNA for the CDR3 is TGCGCCAGCAGTATGACTAGCGGGGGTTTTAGGGAGACCCAGTACTTC. Encoded protein: CASSMTSGGFRETQYF.

The chain combines TRBV13 with TRBJ2-5; no definite D call. The V end lost 0 bases, the J end lost 5 bases, and 7 bases lay between the germline ends. In germline, CDR1 is PRHDT, CDR2 FYEKMQ (reference sequence). The CDR3 has 13 amino acids. The CDR3 DNA follows: TGTGCCAGCAGCTTAGGAGCGCGGGAGACCCAGTACTTC. Translation: CASSLGARETQYF.

The chain is built from TRBV24-1 and TRBJ2-1; the D gene is possibly TRBD2 (6 bases). This CDR3 spans 16 amino acids. CDR1 KGHDR and CDR2 SFDVKD come from the germline V gene. With 4 bases removed from V and 0 bases from J, the gap between germline ends came to 12 bases. CDR3 amino acids: CATSDRYGSSYNEQFF. As DNA, the CDR3 is TGTGCCACCAGTGACCGGTACGGGAGCTCCTACAATGAGCAGTTCTTC.

The genes are TRBV5-1 and TRBJ2-1, with 11 bases aligning to TRBD2. J gave up 4 bases and V 4 bases, and 7 bases lay outside the gene matches. Germline V lookup: CDR1 SGHRS, CDR2 YFSETQ. The CDR3 spans 16 residues. In DNA, the CDR3 is TGCGCCAGCAGCAGTGGGACTAGCGGAAGGTACAATGAGCAGTTCTTC. Translating gives CASSSGTSGRYNEQFF. Supplemented by reference TRBV5-1 and TRBJ2-1, the full variable domain reads KAGVTQTPRYLIKTRGQQVTLSCSPISGHRSVSWYQQTPGQGLQFLFEYFSETQRNKGNFPGRFSGRQFSNSRSEMNVSTLELGDSALYLCASSSGTSGRYNEQFFGPGTRLTVL.

This clone occurred once. The V and J genes are TRBV5-1 and TRBJ1-6; TRBD1 agrees at 9 bases. V shed 5 bases, J shed 5 bases, and the junction held 11 bases outside the gene matches. The CDR3 runs 17 residues. Germline V gene sequence: CDR1 SGHRS, CDR2 YFSETQ. This CDR3 reads CASSKRPGQGNNSPLHF. For the CDR3, the DNA is TGCGCCAGCAGTAAGCGACCGGGACAGGGAAATAATTCACCCCTCCACTTT.

To note about this clone: Distinct nucleotide sequences in the sample also encode this CDR3. The genes are TRBV7-6 and TRBJ1-5; D call uncertain. The CDR3 extends over 14 amino acids. Per the germline V gene, CDR1 is SGHVS and CDR2 is FNYEAQ. V lost 2 bases and J lost 0, with 5 bases in between. The CDR3 sequence is CASSLSYSNQPQHF. CDR3 nucleotides: TGTGCCAGCAGCTTAAGCTATAGCAATCAGCCCCAGCATTTT.

The chain carries TRBV5-1 and TRBJ2-7; D is perhaps TRBD1 (5 bases). Germline lookup yields CDR1 SGHRS and CDR2 YFSETQ. The CDR3 spans 16 residues. Trimming took off 0 bases at V and 6 bases at J, with 19 bases between the two ends. This CDR3 is CASSLVTSETDFEQYV. DNA of the CDR3: TGCGCCAGCAGCTTGGTAACGTCCGAGACAGACTTCGAGCAGTACGTC.

The V call is TRBV18, the J call TRBJ2-5; 11 positions agree with TRBD2. Germline CDR1 KGHSH, CDR2 LQKENI. V dropped 2 bases and J dropped 5; count of bases not matched to a gene: 4. This CDR3 comprises 15 residues. The CDR3 spells CASSPSSGRDETQYF. As DNA, the CDR3 is TGTGCCAGCTCACCAAGTAGCGGGAGGGATGAGACCCAGTACTTC.

The chain has TRBV27 and TRBJ1-1; D gene ambiguous. The CDR3 extends over 15 amino acids. With 2 bases removed from V and 2 bases from J, the gap between germline ends came to 12 bases. CDR1 and CDR2 from the germline V gene are MNHEY and SMNVEV (reference sequence). As DNA, the CDR3 is TGTGCCAGCAGTTTAGGGCGAATTGGTAACACTGAAGCTTTCTTT. Translation gives CASSLGRIGNTEAFF.

V usage is TRBV5-4 and J usage is TRBJ2-7; 8 nucleotides match TRBD1. The J segment lost 3 bases and the V segment lost 4 bases, leaving 3 bases of the junction unmatched. The length of the CDR3 is 13 residues. The germline V gene encodes CDR1 SGHNT and CDR2 YYREEE (reference sequence). CDR3 in amino acids: CASSTTGGYEQYF. The CDR3 nucleotides are TGTGCCAGCAGCACCACAGGGGGCTACGAGCAGTACTTC.

Details on this clone: Additional DNA sequences in this sample encode the identical CDR3. The V and J genes are TRBV2 and TRBJ1-1; perhaps TRBD1 as D (6 bases). The ends were cut back, 4 bases at V and 1 base at J, with 7 bases in the middle. Per the germline V gene, CDR1 is SNHLY and CDR2 is FYNNEI. The CDR3 extends over 13 amino acids. As DNA, the CDR3 is TGTGCCAGCAGTGTACAGGGGAACACTGAAGCTTTCTTT. This gives the protein CASSVQGNTEAFF.